The present TCR beta chain was sequenced within a study of T cells in Graves' hyperthyroidism and ophthalmopathy (dated by TCRdb to between 2017 and 2020). A note on the overall study: Peripheral blood samples were taken at the time of initial diagnosis, prior to any treatment. To identify TCR V-J signatures that set the groups apart, the researchers used a discovery cohort of about a hundred patients, made up of about 44 with Graves' ophthalmopathy and some 56 with stable Graves' hyperthyroidism. An independent validation cohort of around 20 hyperthyroidism patients and about 16 patients who later progressed to ophthalmopathy tested prospective prediction of ophthalmopathy. The 85 to 100 discovery patients were divided at random into training and test sets in a 7:3 ratio. In several Graves' hyperthyroidism patients, the study also compared T-cell repertoires from thyroid tissue with T-cell repertoires from blood. After blood sampling, hyperthyroidism patients were treated with methimazole at a starting dose of 30 mg daily, and ophthalmopathy patients were treated with high-dose intravenous methylprednisolone. The paper describes TCR Vbeta CDR3 sequencing of 135 peripheral blood samples, made up of 43 ophthalmopathy patients, approximately 76 hyperthyroidism patients and around 17 progressor patients. General findings and caveats noted by the study authors: During validation, the model predicted progression to ophthalmopathy a median of about 6.5 months ahead of onset, with almost 71% sensitivity and 72% to 85% specificity. Most expanded thyroid clonotypes (frequency above 0.001) were also detected in blood, a finding suggesting that blood repertoires may reflect thyroid immune responses. A 13 V-J signature model separated ophthalmopathy from stable hyperthyroidism, with around 90% sensitivity and 81% to 83% specificity in cross-validation and 80%/75% in testing. No statistical method was used to fix the sample size in advance, and group allocation was not hidden from the investigators.

The TCR beta CDR3 regions were amplified from the RNA transcripts. A first-round RT-PCR of the TCR CDR3 used the HTBI primer set with the Qiagen OneStep RT-PCR kit. A second multiplex PCR round built the libraries, followed by size selection and purification. Paired-end sequencing of the libraries was performed with 100 bp reads on an Illumina HiSeq2000. In the original analysis: SOAPnuke was used to process the raw data, with reads discarded if the reads contained adapters or uncalled bases, had a mean Phred below 15, or lacked an exact constant-primer or identifier match. High-quality paired reads were merged using COPE v1.2.5, and each unique nucleotide sequence was defined as a clonotype. MiTCR v1.1 was used to align clonotypes to the IMGT TRBV, TRBD and TRBJ reference segments. Analysis was restricted to V-J combinations with a frequency above 0.0001, which covered roughly 99% of repertoires. The TCS score was defined as the ratio of F50 (clonal expansion) to E x V (chaos), calculated using BLOSUM62-based TCRdist between CDR3 peptides within each V-J. Welch's t-statistics and random forest reduced roughly 540 V-J features to roughly 13, which were used in a naive Bayes classifier (R e1071). Using fastp at Q25 and MiXCR, TCRdb reprocessed the public reads and kept productive beta chains. Entries are consolidated by CDR3 protein sequence, retaining the most common genes and DNA. Clone size and V and J calls follow TCRdb, not the original study. The sample table records about 530,000 distinct CDR3 sequences; roughly 15% of these occur just once. Clones ranked in the top ten supply roughly 15% of the sample.

This clonotype was seen at least ten times. Its recognized antigen is unknown. No much larger clone exists at a distance of one base, and base qualities are not known. V is reduced by 3 bases and J by 3 bases, leaving a spacing of 6 bases between them. The CDR3 contains 13 residues, cysteine and phenylalanine counted. Kept here is only the CDR3 DNA, which spans 39 bases and is read in frame from base 1. CDR1 and CDR2, looked up from the germline V gene, are MDHEN and SYDVKM. In the ophthalmopathy patients, disease was moderately to severely active, with a Clinical Activity Score of 3 or more, a NOSPECS grade of 4 or more, and a duration of less than 3 months. The study excluded patients with uncontrolled infections, other autoimmune diseases, pregnancy or lactation. Diagnoses were based on clinical symptoms, serum thyroxine and TRAb, thyroid ultrasound and orbital computed tomography. Ficoll-Paque density gradient centrifugation was used to isolate PBMCs from about 9 ml of fresh peripheral blood. Total RNA was extracted using Trizol reagent, and RNA quality was assessed on an Agilent 2100 Bioanalyzer.

The sample consisted of blood. The receptor's source is a woman under 30 with Graves' ophthalmopathy. The rearrangement combines TRBV28 with TRBJ1-5, with the D gene call left open. The CDR3 is CASSLQFNQPQHF. At the DNA level, the sequence is TGTGCCAGCAGTTTGCAGTTCAATCAGCCCCAGCATTTT.